Listed here are 9 T cell receptor beta chains from one sample, sequenced in a study of blood T cell repertoires in COVID-19. Only in-frame clones appear in the TCRdb table, and some are missing; sequencing was by immunoSEQ multiplex PCR. This sample carries around 100,000 clones, around 90% of them seen once, and the ten largest clones take 3.1%. The sample consisted of peripheral blood. All receptors come from a man aged 50 to 60 in a cohort sampled during active COVID-19.

This clone has only one observation. The J gene is TRBJ1-4, the V gene TRBV7-2; 11 nucleotides line up with TRBD1. Germline trimming cut 6 bases from V and 8 bases from J; bases unmatched to any gene: 5. This CDR3 spans 14 amino acids. Germline V gene sequence: CDR1 SGHTA, CDR2 FQGNSA. CDR3 nucleotide sequence: TGTGCCAGCAGACCCGGGACAGGGGGGGAAAAACTGTTTTTT. Protein product: CASRPGTGGEKLFF.

The chain combines TRBV4-1 with TRBJ2-7; 10 nucleotides agree with TRBD1. The CDR3 spans 14 residues. The germline V gene encodes CDR1 MGHRA and CDR2 YSYEKL. The junction had 6 bases not matched to a gene; V was cut back by 4 bases and J by 6 bases. The CDR3 sequence is CASSLRQGAPEQYF. For the CDR3, the DNA is TGCGCCAGCAGCCTCAGACAGGGGGCTCCCGAGCAGTACTTC.

The sample holds one count of this clone. The chain has TRBV18 and TRBJ1-6; D gene ambiguous. Germline CDR1 reads KGHSH; CDR2 reads LQKENI. This CDR3 comprises 13 residues. V lost 6 bases, J lost 12 bases, and 15 bases lay in between. CDR3 DNA: TGTGCCAGCTCCCCCGACAACCGGCGACCCCTCCACTTT. Amino acid sequence: CASSPDNRRPLHF.

This clone appeared a single time. The chain couples TRBV9 to TRBJ2-5; 10 bases align to TRBD2. Germline assignment: CDR1 SGDLS and CDR2 YYNGEE. The ends lost 6 bases at V and 2 bases at J; junction bases unmatched: 7. This CDR3 spans 15 amino acids. The CDR3 sequence is CASNRAGGPQETQYF. CDR3 nucleotide sequence: TGTGCCAGCAATCGAGCGGGGGGGCCTCAAGAGACCCAGTACTTC.

This clone came up once. The CDR3 region is CASSLFPGTSGGFEQFF. CDR3 nucleotides: TGCGCCAGCAGCTTGTTCCCCGGGACTAGCGGGGGGTTTGAGCAGTTCTTC. The chain employs TRBV5-1 and TRBJ2-1; 15 bases are a match to TRBD2. The germline gives CDR1 SGHRS, CDR2 YFSETQ. This CDR3 is 17 amino acids long. With 1 base clipped from V and 9 bases from J, the junction kept 8 bases outside the gene matches.

Concerning this clone: A junction boundary mismatches the germline segment, possibly from a read error. The V and J genes are TRBV6-5 and TRBJ2-3; possibly TRBD1 for D (6 bases). This CDR3 comprises 12 residues. Germline V CDR1 and CDR2: MNHEY, SVGAGI. The CDR3: CASSSLTGTQYF. For the CDR3, the DNA is TGTGCCAGCAGTTCGCTGACAGGTACGCAGTATTTT.

The chain employs TRBV11-3 and TRBJ1-2; D is unresolved. The CDR3 length is 10 residues. CDR1 is SGHNT and CDR2 is YENEEA in the germline V gene. Trimming shortened V by 10 bases and J by 5 bases, and 8 bases separated the two germline ends. The DNA of the CDR3 is TGTGCCATCCAGGCGTATGGCTACACCTTC. Residues: CAIQAYGYTF.

The chain is built from TRBV6-5 and TRBJ2-5; 11 bases are a match to TRBD2. Germline V gene sequence: CDR1 MNHEY, CDR2 SVGAGI. This CDR3 has 15 amino acids. Germline trimming cut 4 bases from V and 7 bases from J; bases unmatched to any gene: 8. The CDR3 sequence is CASSLFLAGGRTQYF. The CDR3 nucleotides are TGTGCCAGCAGTTTATTTCTAGCGGGGGGCCGGACCCAGTACTTC.

The J gene is TRBJ1-5, the V gene TRBV19, with a weak D call TRBD1 (6 bases). CDR1 is LNHDA and CDR2 is SQIVND in the germline V gene (reference sequence). V gave up 1 base and J gave up 0 bases, with 10 bases separating them. The CDR3 is made up of 16 amino acids. CDR3 loop: CASSIGGHSSNQPQHF. CDR3 bases: TGTGCCAGTAGTATAGGGGGACATTCTAGCAATCAGCCCCAGCATTTT.